The 19 T cell receptor beta chains below all came from one sample that was sequenced in a study of response to subunit inactivated influenza vaccine. A single record per CDR3 protein comes from TCRdb applying MiXCR to the RT-PCR reads. The table shows hundreds of thousands of distinct CDR3 sequences, with about 8% occurring only once. The sample was PBMCs from blood, taken around 2 years after vaccination. The source is a man between 50 and 69 years old who received an inactivated influenza vaccine.

There are many counts of this clonotype. V and J are TRBV3-1 and TRBJ2-3; D may be TRBD1 (6 bases). V was cut by 4 bases and J by 0 bases, with 11 bases left in between. The length of the CDR3 is 15 residues. Germline loops: CDR1 LGHDT, CDR2 YNNKEL (reference sequence). CDR3: CASSPRGFSTDTQYF. CDR3 nucleotide sequence: TGTGCCAGCAGCCCCAGGGGTTTTAGCACAGATACGCAGTATTTT.

The V and J genes are TRBV9 and TRBJ1-4, with a weak D call TRBD1 (5 bases). The CDR3 extends over 15 amino acids. Trimming took 0 bases from V and 8 from J, leaving 14 bases between them. Germline values: CDR1 SGDLS, CDR2 YYNGEE. The CDR3 loop reads CASSVAWGYGEKLFF. The CDR3 coding sequence is TGTGCCAGCAGCGTAGCATGGGGGTATGGGGAAAAACTGTTTTTT.

This chain uses TRBV4-1 with TRBJ2-2, with 9 bases that match TRBD2. Germline V lookup: CDR1 MGHRA, CDR2 YSYEKL. The CDR3 is 19 amino acids. V lost 0 bases, J lost 2 bases, and 10 bases stayed unmatched. CDR3 in amino acids: CASSQDRSLAGRNTGELFF. The CDR3 nucleotides are TGCGCCAGCAGCCAAGATCGAAGCCTAGCGGGGCGAAACACCGGGGAGCTGTTTTTT.

For this clonotype: Just one base apart from a much larger clone, this may be a read error. The CDR3 end shows no conserved phenylalanine or tryptophan, and so a read error is likely. The genes are TRBV29-1 and TRBJ2-7; D remains unclear. The length of the CDR3 is 13 residues. The germline V gene encodes CDR1 SQVTM and CDR2 ANQGSEA. The V and J ends lost 6 bases and 0 bases respectively, with 12 bases between them. The CDR3 DNA follows: TGCAGCGTCCTGAACGGGCCCTCCTACGAGCAGTACCTC. Protein: CSVLNGPSYEQYL.

The chain couples TRBV5-1 to TRBJ2-7; D may be TRBD2 (5 bases). V lost 4 bases and J 4 bases, leaving 9 bases between the germline ends. The CDR3 covers 12 residues. The V gene's germline CDR1 is SGHRS and CDR2 YFSETQ. The chain's CDR3 is CASSLGKYEQYF. In DNA form, the CDR3 reads TGCGCCAGCAGCCTCGGGAAATACGAGCAGTACTTC.

This clonotype was detected a few times. One end of the junction varies from germline; a read error may be responsible. This rearrangement joins TRBV20-1 to TRBJ1-2; D ambiguous. The germline V gene encodes CDR1 DFQATT and CDR2 SNEGSKA (reference sequence). This CDR3 has 13 amino acids. CDR3 sequence: CSARDSRSYDYTF. CDR3 DNA sequence: TGCAGTGCTAGAGATTCCCGTAGTTATGACTACACCTTC.

This rearrangement joins TRBV10-2 to TRBJ2-2; 7 nucleotides line up with TRBD1. CDR3 length equals 15 residues. The trim removed 8 bases at V and 6 bases at J, leaving 12 bases unmatched. Germline V lookup: CDR1 WSHSY, CDR2 SAAADI. The CDR3 region is CASLRARGSAGELFF. The CDR3 bases are TGCGCCAGCTTAAGGGCCAGGGGGTCCGCCGGGGAGCTGTTTTTT.

The chain recombines TRBV20-1 with TRBJ2-3; 8 nucleotides agree with TRBD2. The CDR3 totals 15 residues. Per germline, CDR1 DFQATT and CDR2 SNEGSKA (reference sequence). J was trimmed by 0 bases and V by 5 bases; bases with no gene match: 7. The CDR3 protein is CSAQFSGTSTDTQYF. CDR3 nucleotide sequence: TGCAGTGCTCAATTTAGCGGGACCAGCACAGATACGCAGTATTTT.

The gene calls are TRBV12-3 or TRBV12-4 and TRBJ2-3; tentative D call: TRBD1 (6 bases). The CDR3 consists of 17 residues. V was trimmed by 4 bases and J by 3 bases, leaving 20 bases between them. The CDR3 loop reads CASSSWGRGIGTDTQYF. Here the CDR3 DNA reads TGTGCCAGCAGTTCGTGGGGCAGGGGCATTGGTACAGATACGCAGTATTTT.

This clonotype was observed a few times. The chain couples TRBV7-9 to TRBJ1-1; maybe TRBD1 (6 bases). Germline V gives CDR1 SEHNR, CDR2 FQNEAQ (reference sequence). V was clipped by 3 bases and J by 7 bases, with 12 bases between them. The CDR3 is 13 residues long. In DNA, the CDR3 is TGTGCCAGCAGCTTGCCCGGGACATATGAAGCTTTCTTT. Translated, it gives CASSLPGTYEAFF.

The V call is TRBV15, the J call TRBJ1-1; TRBD1 is a possible D gene (5 bases). Germline loops: CDR1 LNHNV, CDR2 YYDKDF (reference sequence). Trimming cost V 0 bases and J 2 bases, with 10 bases left between them. The CDR3 runs 15 residues. The CDR3 is CATSRDQGVNTEAFF. Written as DNA, the CDR3 is TGTGCCACCAGCAGAGATCAAGGGGTAAACACTGAAGCTTTCTTT.

This chain connects TRBV9 to TRBJ1-1; D remains ambiguous. V was shortened by 0 bases and J by 5 bases, with 20 bases between the two germline ends. Germline assignment: CDR1 SGDLS and CDR2 YYNGEE. This CDR3 region has 17 residues. This CDR3 is CASSVGTARRGPTEAFF. The CDR3 DNA is TGTGCCAGCAGCGTAGGTACTGCCCGGAGAGGGCCTACTGAAGCTTTCTTT.

The J gene is TRBJ2-5, the V gene TRBV4-3; 8 nucleotides line up with TRBD2. J gave up 5 bases and V 1 base, and 9 bases lay outside the gene matches. The CDR3 extends over 16 amino acids. CDR1 and CDR2 from the germline V gene are LGHNA and YSLEER. This CDR3 reads CASSQGTGTRRETQYF. In nucleotides, the CDR3 is TGCGCCAGCAGCCAAGGAACCGGGACTAGGAGGGAGACCCAGTACTTC.

This clonotype was counted a few times. This chain connects TRBV12-3 or TRBV12-4 to TRBJ2-3, with D uncertain. The CDR3 loop spans 14 amino acids. V was cut by 7 bases and J by 1 base, with 12 bases left in between. The CDR3 DNA is TGTGCCAGCACCCAAAGGTTCGGCACAGATACGCAGTATTTT. It codes for CASTQRFGTDTQYF.

The table lists this clonotype with a few counts. V and J are TRBV19 and TRBJ2-4; TRBD1 agrees at 10 bases. The germline CDR1 and CDR2 sequences are LNHDA and SQIVND (reference sequence). J lost 3 bases, V lost 3 bases, and 11 bases had no gene match. The CDR3 is 18 residues long. This CDR3 is CASSIPATGGLNKNIQYF. The DNA of the CDR3 is TGTGCCAGTAGTATCCCGGCGACAGGGGGCCTGAACAAAAACATTCAGTACTTC.

There are a few counts of this clonotype. CDR3 in amino acids: CASSESWTGGLSPQHF. For the CDR3, the DNA is TGTGCCAGCAGTGAGTCGTGGACAGGGGGGCTCAGCCCCCAGCATTTT. V usage is TRBV2 and J usage is TRBJ1-5; 10 nucleotides align to TRBD1. Germline V gives CDR1 SNHLY, CDR2 FYNNEI. The CDR3 extends over 16 amino acids. Losses at the gene ends were 3 bases for V and 10 bases for J; bases not matched to a gene: 12.

This clonotype was seen many times. V gene TRBV20-1 combines with J gene TRBJ2-2; no clear D. With 2 bases removed from V and 5 bases from J, the gap between germline ends came to 6 bases. Germline CDR1 DFQATT, CDR2 SNEGSKA (reference sequence). This CDR3 spans 12 amino acids. Here the CDR3 reads CSARLTTGELFF. The CDR3 DNA is TGCAGTGCTAGATTAACTACCGGGGAGCTGTTTTTT.

The table lists this clonotype with many counts. The CDR3 is CSAPIAGGPVYEQFF. CDR3 in DNA: TGCAGTGCTCCAATAGCGGGAGGGCCGGTGTATGAGCAGTTCTTC. The chain is built from TRBV20-1 and TRBJ2-1, with 11 bases fitting TRBD2. The CDR3 has 15 residues. CDR1 is DFQATT, CDR2 SNEGSKA, per germline (reference sequence). Losses at the gene ends were 5 bases for V and 8 bases for J; bases not matched to a gene: 11.

A few counts support this clonotype. The chain joins TRBV9 to TRBJ2-1; D is uncertain. Germline V gene data show CDR1 as SGDLS and CDR2 as YYNGEE. This CDR3 has 12 amino acids. V gave up 3 bases and J gave up 5 bases, with 6 bases separating them. CDR3 region: CASSGGDNEQFF. The CDR3 DNA reads TGTGCCAGCAGCGGCGGTGACAATGAGCAGTTCTTC.